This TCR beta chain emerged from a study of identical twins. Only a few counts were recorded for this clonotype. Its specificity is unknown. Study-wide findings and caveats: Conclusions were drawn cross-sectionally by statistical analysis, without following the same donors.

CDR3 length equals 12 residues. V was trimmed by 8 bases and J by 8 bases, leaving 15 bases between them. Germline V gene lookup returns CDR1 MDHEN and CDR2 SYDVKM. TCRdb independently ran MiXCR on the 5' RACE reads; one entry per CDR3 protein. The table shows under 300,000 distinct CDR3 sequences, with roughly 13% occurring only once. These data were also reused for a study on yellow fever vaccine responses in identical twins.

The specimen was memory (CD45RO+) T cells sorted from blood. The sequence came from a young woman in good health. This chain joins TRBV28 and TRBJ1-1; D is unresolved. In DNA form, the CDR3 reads TGTGCCAGCGAGGAACCCTCCCTAGAAGCTTTCTTT. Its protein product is CASEEPSLEAFF.